What follows describes a single TCR beta chain. This entry belongs to a study of radiation and T cells in renal cell carcinoma. Regarding time point: blood 2 weeks post-SBRT. Treatment noted: 15 Gy SBRT to primary tumor, nephrectomy 4 weeks later. Method: immunoSEQ multiplex PCR; TCRdb's copy keeps in-frame clones and lacks some. The data hold more than 150,000 clones, with roughly 89% observed a single time. Germline loops: CDR1 SGHAT, CDR2 FQNNGV. Trimming at V came to 3 bases and at J to 4 bases, leaving 11 bases not matched to a gene. The CDR3 has 16 amino acids. The clonotype was recovered from a woman aged 50 to 65 with renal cell carcinoma. Sequenced material: blood, taken from a patient whose treatment included radiotherapy and nephrectomy. V gene TRBV11-2 combines with J gene TRBJ2-5; 7 positions agree with TRBD1. CDR3 sequence: CASSFRGRRGGETQYF. CDR3 bases: TGTGCCAGCAGCTTTAGGGGGCGAAGAGGAGGAGAGACCCAGTACTTC.